One TCR beta chain is described in this entry. The CDR3 runs to 19 residues. From germline, CDR1 is LNHDA and CDR2 SQIVND (reference sequence). V shed 4 bases, J shed 2 bases, and the junction held 15 bases outside the gene matches. The sample is drawn from a study of blood T cell repertoires in COVID-19. The wider study: Italy, Spain and the United States were the sources of the convalescent and acute COVID-19 samples. The cDNA or gDNA used as material had been derived from T cells, B-cell-depleted T cells, or PBMCs.

Authors' analysis steps: Amplifying reference gene primers gave estimates of nucleated cell counts. Here immunoSEQ multiplex PCR was the method, and the copy in TCRdb shows in-frame clones only, minus some. Clone size and V and J calls were adopted from that table, with D and trimming inferred from the DNA. Found here are 80,000 to 95,000 clones, 65% to 90% of them singletons; the top ten hold roughly 15%. This receptor was obtained from a woman aged 80 or over with active or convalescent COVID-19. Sequencing used peripheral blood. The chain is built from TRBV19 and TRBJ2-7, with 12 positions matching TRBD2. In DNA, the CDR3 is TGTGCCAGTAGTAATCCGGGACTAGCGGGCACACCTATCCCCTACGAGCAGTACTTC. The encoded protein is CASSNPGLAGTPIPYEQYF. Together with reference TRBV19 and TRBJ2-7, the CDR3 gives the full variable domain: DGGITQSPKYLFRKEGQNVTLSCEQNLNHDAMYWYRQDPGQGLRLIYYSQIVNDFQKGDIAEGYSVSREKKESFPLTVTSAQKNPTAFYLCASSNPGLAGTPIPYEQYFGPGTRLTVT.